This T cell receptor beta chain stems from a study of T cells in localized non-small cell lung cancer. Study results and caveats: Uninvolved adjacent lung had the highest recorded T cell clonality, with tumor below it. Among the top 100 tumor clones, a median about 52 appeared in adjacent lung.

Concerning this clone itself: Antigen unknown.

This table comes from immunoSEQ multiplex PCR, and its TCRdb copy is limited to in-frame clones, with some not included. The data contain 38,000 or so clones, 70% to 90% of them seen just once; the ten biggest clones take up less than 6.5%. Sequenced here: peripheral blood mononuclear cells, sampled before any cancer treatment. The clonotype comes from a male donor at least 60 years old with stage II lung adenocarcinoma.

CDR3 loop: CASSLNRGGPDTQYF. CDR3 DNA: TGTGCCAGCAGCTTAAACAGGGGAGGTCCCGATACGCAGTATTTT. The chain joins TRBV7-9 to TRBJ2-3; a possible D gene is TRBD1 (7 bases). V shed 2 bases and J shed 6 bases, with 15 bases lying between them. The CDR3 length is 15 residues. CDR1 and CDR2 from the germline V gene are SEHNR and FQNEAQ (reference sequence).